One sample yielded the 17 T cell receptor beta chains listed below, sequenced in a study of identical twins. TCRdb redid the calling of the 5' RACE reads with MiXCR, one entry per CDR3 protein. The top ten clones hold around 1.6% of a sample with about 920,000 distinct CDR3 sequences, more than 9% of them seen once. These same data were also listed under a study on yellow fever vaccine responses in identical twins.

The sequencing input was PBMCs. These receptors were taken from a woman between 18 and 29 years old in good health.

This clonotype was seen ten or more times. This chain uses TRBV12-3 or TRBV12-4 with TRBJ1-1; D might be TRBD1 (6 bases). The CDR3 extends over 14 amino acids. V was shortened by 6 bases and J by 4 bases, with 15 bases between the two germline ends. The CDR3 region is CASSPGGGSTEAFF. In DNA form, the CDR3 reads TGTGCCAGCAGCCCTGGGGGGGGCAGCACTGAAGCTTTCTTT.

This clonotype has only a few counts. The chain has TRBV2 and TRBJ2-7; D is unresolved. This CDR3 spans 12 amino acids. CDR1 and CDR2 from the germline V gene are SNHLY and FYNNEI. Deletions cut 6 bases from V and 7 bases from J, with 13 bases between. The CDR3 reads CASRDHTQEQYV. In DNA, the CDR3 is TGTGCCAGCAGGGACCATACGCAGGAGCAGTACGTC.

This clonotype was counted many times. The chain is built from TRBV5-6 and TRBJ2-7; D call uncertain. The V end was cut by 4 bases, the J end by 3 bases, with 5 bases between. The CDR3 has 11 amino acids. CDR1 SGHDT and CDR2 YYEEEE come from the germline V gene. The CDR3 loop is CASSNNYEQYF. The DNA of the CDR3 is TGTGCCAGCAGCAATAACTACGAGCAGTACTTC.

The chain couples TRBV13 to TRBJ2-7; no reliable D call. The germline V gene encodes CDR1 PRHDT and CDR2 FYEKMQ (reference sequence). The CDR3 runs to 15 residues. Trimming removed 3 bases from V and 0 bases from J, with 12 bases in between. As DNA, the CDR3 is TGTGCCAGCAGCTTTTTCGGCAGCCCCTCCTACGAGCAGTACTTC. Translating gives CASSFFGSPSYEQYF.

V is TRBV7-9 and J is TRBJ2-1; 10 bases agree with TRBD1. V shed 4 bases, J shed 7 bases, and the junction held 10 bases outside the gene matches. The CDR3 is 16 amino acids. Germline V lookup: CDR1 SEHNR, CDR2 FQNEAQ (reference sequence). The CDR3 here is CASSSAPGQGLNEQFF. DNA for the CDR3: TGTGCCAGCAGCTCGGCGCCGGGACAGGGGTTGAATGAGCAGTTCTTC.

The chain is built from TRBV11-2 and TRBJ1-6; D is uncertain. CDR1 and CDR2 from the germline V gene are SGHAT and FQNNGV. The CDR3 contains 13 residues. Trimming took off 1 base at V and 10 bases at J, with 8 bases between the two ends. Here the CDR3 reads CASSLGADSPLHF. CDR3 coding DNA: TGTGCCAGCAGCTTAGGGGCAGACTCACCCCTCCACTTT.

The rearrangement links TRBV4-1 to TRBJ2-1; tentative D call: TRBD2 (6 bases). The ends were cut back, 4 bases at V and 0 bases at J, with 19 bases in the middle. The CDR3 covers 18 residues. Germline CDR1 reads MGHRA; CDR2 reads YSYEKL. As DNA, the CDR3 is TGCGCCAGCAGCCCCTCGGGACTTTCTTATAGCTCCTACAATGAGCAGTTCTTC. Encoded protein: CASSPSGLSYSSYNEQFF.

This clonotype was observed a handful of times. This sequence joins TRBV4-1 and TRBJ1-1; 8 positions agree with TRBD1. V was clipped by 5 bases and J by 3 bases; unmatched bases: 14. The length of the CDR3 is 17 residues. Germline V gene sequence: CDR1 MGHRA, CDR2 YSYEKL. CDR3 sequence (DNA): TGCGCCAGCAGCACTTACAGGACAGGGCTGGGGGACACTGAAGCTTTCTTT. Amino acids: CASSTYRTGLGDTEAFF.

DNA for the CDR3: TGTGCCAGCAGCTTAGGGTGGGGTCCTGAAGCTTTCTTT. As protein: CASSLGWGPEAFF. The V call is TRBV11-3, the J call TRBJ1-1; D is uncertain. Germline V gives CDR1 SGHNT, CDR2 YENEEA. CDR3 length equals 13 residues. With 1 base removed from V and 6 bases from J, the gap between germline ends came to 9 bases. Together with reference TRBV11-3 and TRBJ1-1, the CDR3 gives the full variable domain: EAGVVQSPRYKIIEKKQPVAFWCNPISGHNTLYWYLQNLGQGPELLIRYENEEAVDDSQLPKDRFSAERLKGVDSTLKIQPAELGDSAVYLCASSLGWGPEAFFGQGTRLTVV.

This clonotype was seen a few times. This chain joins TRBV7-9 and TRBJ2-1; 10 bases are a match to TRBD2. The CDR3 consists of 16 residues. The J segment lost 3 bases and the V segment lost 5 bases, leaving 7 bases of the junction unmatched. From germline, CDR1 is SEHNR and CDR2 FQNEAQ (reference sequence). The CDR3 is CASSPKAGGVYNEQFF. CDR3 bases: TGTGCCAGCAGCCCTAAAGCGGGAGGGGTCTACAATGAGCAGTTCTTC.

The table lists this clonotype with a count of one. The chain links TRBV19 to TRBJ2-1; D gene unclear. CDR1 and CDR2 (germline): LNHDA, SQIVND (reference sequence). The germline V and J ends were trimmed by 2 bases and 0 bases, with 14 bases remaining between them. The CDR3 has 17 amino acids. CDR3 sequence: CASSIITPSSSYNEQFF. In nucleotides, the CDR3 is TGTGCCAGTAGTATAATTACTCCGTCGAGCTCCTACAATGAGCAGTTCTTC.

The sample holds many counts of this clonotype. This chain connects TRBV20-1 to TRBJ1-4; 8 nucleotides align to TRBD1. This CDR3 region has 13 residues. With V trimmed by 5 bases and J by 3 bases, 2 bases remained unmatched. The germline CDR1 and CDR2 sequences are DFQATT and SNEGSKA (reference sequence). DNA for the CDR3: TGCAGTGCTTACAGGGGGGCTAATGAAAAACTGTTTTTT. Translating gives CSAYRGANEKLFF.

The V gene is TRBV6-1, the J gene TRBJ2-7; D is unclear. Germline V gives CDR1 MNHNS, CDR2 SASEGT. The length of the CDR3 is 14 residues. V was clipped by 6 bases and J by 7 bases, with 19 bases between them. The CDR3 here is CASRQASIWGEQYF. In DNA, the CDR3 is TGTGCCAGCAGGCAAGCTAGTATTTGGGGAGAGCAGTACTTC.

This clonotype was observed a handful of times. The V call is TRBV20-1, the J call TRBJ1-5; D is ambiguous. Germline values: CDR1 DFQATT, CDR2 SNEGSKA (reference sequence). Between the trimmed V and J ends, which lost 6 bases and 7 bases, there was a span of 7 bases. CDR3 length equals 10 residues. The DNA for the CDR3 is TGCAGTGCCGGCCGCCAGCCCCAGCATTTT. Its translation is CSAGRQPQHF.

The genes are TRBV12-3 or TRBV12-4 and TRBJ2-2; D tentatively reads TRBD1 or TRBD2 (6 bases each). V was cut by 5 bases and J by 4 bases, with 14 bases left in between. The CDR3 runs 15 residues. This CDR3 reads CASSPLGGFTGELFF. The CDR3 DNA follows: TGTGCCAGCAGTCCCCTAGGGGGGTTCACCGGGGAGCTGTTTTTT.

This clonotype was observed a handful of times. V is TRBV6-1 and J is TRBJ2-3, with 8 nucleotides matching TRBD2. This CDR3 has 15 amino acids. In germline, CDR1 is MNHNS, CDR2 SASEGT. The V and J ends lost 6 bases and 3 bases, in that order; junction bases with no gene match: 8. The CDR3 here is CASSQNGGATDTQYF. The CDR3 nucleotides are TGTGCCAGCAGCCAAAACGGGGGGGCAACAGATACGCAGTATTTT.

The rearrangement uses TRBV6-5 and TRBJ2-2; D is undetermined. This CDR3 comprises 14 residues. V gave up 2 bases and J gave up 4 bases, with 8 bases separating them. Germline V gene lookup returns CDR1 MNHEY and CDR2 SVGAGI. The CDR3 DNA follows: TGTGCCAGCAGTTACAGCCCGGGCACCGGGGAGCTGTTTTTT. Translation gives CASSYSPGTGELFF.